Sequencing of this T cell receptor (beta chain) was carried out in a study of beta chain features in type 1 diabetes. Study in general: The patient and healthy donor groups were comparable for age, gender and cell yields.

A word on this clone: Its antigen is not identified.

Sorting produced populations that all topped 95% purity. The CDR3 is made up of 11 amino acids. Per the germline V gene, CDR1 is SQVTM and CDR2 is ANQGSEA. V was clipped by 5 bases and J by 4 bases, with 9 bases between them. Notes on the study in general: TCRB CDR3s were moderately but significantly shorter in Type 1 diabetes patients in all four CD4+ subsets.

Expressed TCRB transcripts were sequenced, since all the RNA that had been isolated was reverse transcribed. This table comes from immunoSEQ multiplex PCR, and its TCRdb copy is limited to in-frame clones, with some not included. Here the sample spans about 110,000 clones, roughly 43% being singletons. The receptor was isolated from a woman between 18 and 29 years old in good health. V and J are TRBV29-1 and TRBJ2-7, with D perhaps matching TRBD1 (5 bases). The specimen was stem cell memory CD4+ T cells from blood. The CDR3 protein is CSVTGKYEQYF. DNA for the CDR3: TGCAGCGTTACAGGAAAGTACGAGCAGTACTTC.